What follows are 25 T cell receptor beta chains derived from one specimen sequenced in a study of blood T cell repertoires in COVID-19. The repertoire was sequenced with immunoSEQ multiplex PCR; TCRdb's copy has only in-frame clones and lacks some. The sample includes around 100,000 clones, roughly 80% of them seen just once. Sequenced input: peripheral blood. The receptors were sampled from a man aged 55 to 70 with acute or convalescent COVID-19.

The V gene is TRBV28, the J gene TRBJ1-1, with TRBD1 matching 8 bases. Germline V gene sequence: CDR1 MDHEN, CDR2 SYDVKM. The CDR3 has 12 amino acids. V shed 6 bases, J shed 5 bases, and the junction held 2 bases outside the gene matches. The CDR3 sequence is CASRRTGTEAFF. The DNA of the CDR3 is TGTGCCAGCAGAAGGACAGGGACTGAAGCTTTCTTT.

This clone has only a few counts. Written as DNA, the CDR3 is TGTGCCAGCAGCTTAGACAGGGAGGGTGGCTACACCTTC. This codes for CASSLDREGGYTF. The rearrangement uses TRBV7-9 and TRBJ1-2, with D possibly being TRBD1 (6 bases). Trimming took 1 base from V and 7 from J, leaving 10 bases between them. This CDR3 is 13 amino acids long. Per germline, CDR1 SEHNR and CDR2 FQNEAQ (reference sequence).

The chain uses TRBV19 and TRBJ1-5; possible D gene TRBD1, 6 bases. CDR1 is LNHDA and CDR2 is SQIVND in the germline V gene (reference sequence). The CDR3 length is 15 residues. Trimming took 3 bases from V and 6 from J, leaving 15 bases between them. Here the CDR3 DNA reads TGTGCCAGTAGTATTCCGGGGGGCGCGGGTCAGCCCCAGCATTTT. It is translated as CASSIPGGAGQPQHF.

The rearrangement joins TRBV28 to TRBJ1-5, with 11 bases aligning to TRBD1. The CDR3 contains 16 residues. V shed 3 bases and J 6 bases; nucleotides not matched to a gene: 7. Looked up from germline, CDR1 is MDHEN and CDR2 is SYDVKM. The CDR3 DNA reads TGTGCCAGCAGTTTCGCTGGACAGGGGGCGGCTCAGCCCCAGCATTTT. This codes for CASSFAGQGAAQPQHF.

The chain employs TRBV25-1 and TRBJ1-4; 7 nucleotides match TRBD1. Germline-derived CDR1 and CDR2 are MGHDK and SYGVNS. CDR3 size: 14 residues. V lost 7 bases, J lost 8 bases, and 10 bases stayed unmatched. CDR3 loop: CASTPGGSGEKLFF. CDR3 bases: TGTGCCAGCACCCCAGGGGGGTCAGGCGAAAAACTGTTTTTT.

This chain connects TRBV7-9 to TRBJ2-1; tentatively, D is TRBD1 (5 bases). There are 15 residues in the CDR3. V dropped 3 bases and J dropped 1 base, with 10 bases sitting between them. CDR1 and CDR2 from the germline V gene are SEHNR and FQNEAQ (reference sequence). The CDR3 DNA follows: TGTGCCAGCAGCTTGGGGCAGCCATCCTACAATGAGCAGTTCTTC. Residues: CASSLGQPSYNEQFF.

The J gene is TRBJ1-3, the V gene TRBV11-2, with 7 positions matching TRBD1. The germline V gene has CDR1 SGHAT and CDR2 FQNNGV. J was trimmed by 0 bases and V by 2 bases; bases with no gene match: 4. There are 16 residues in the CDR3. CDR3 region: CASSLPTGVSGNTIYF. The CDR3 DNA is TGTGCCAGCAGCTTACCAACAGGGGTCTCTGGAAACACCATATATTTT.

The V call is TRBV28, the J call TRBJ1-2, with 9 bases lining up with TRBD1. CDR1 and CDR2 (germline): MDHEN, SYDVKM. The CDR3 has 15 residues. With V trimmed by 5 bases and J by 4 bases, 8 bases remained unmatched. The CDR3 here is CASSTFPGQGYGYTF. In DNA form, the CDR3 reads TGTGCCAGCAGTACTTTCCCGGGACAGGGCTATGGCTACACCTTC.

This clone appeared a single time. This chain uses TRBV11-3 with TRBJ2-4; a weak D match, TRBD1 (6 bases). Trimming stripped 5 bases from V and 4 bases from J, with 15 bases between. Germline values: CDR1 SGHNT, CDR2 YENEEA. The CDR3 is 15 residues long. The CDR3 sequence: CASSPRGPKKNIQYF. DNA of the CDR3: TGTGCCAGCAGCCCCAGGGGACCGAAGAAAAACATTCAGTACTTC.

There are a few counts of this clone. The chain employs TRBV27 and TRBJ1-6, with D perhaps TRBD1 (5 bases). The CDR3 totals 12 residues. Germline CDR1 MNHEY, CDR2 SMNVEV (reference sequence). The V gene lost 6 bases and the J gene lost 8 bases, with 8 bases spanning the gap. CDR3 nucleotide sequence: TGTGCCAGCAGGCAGGGTGATTCACCCCTCCACTTT. It is translated as CASRQGDSPLHF.

This clone was counted a few times. This chain links TRBV9 with TRBJ1-3; 7 positions match TRBD1. The CDR3 loop spans 15 amino acids. The V gene end was trimmed by 2 bases and the J gene end by 2 bases; junction bases not matched to a gene: 4. Per germline, CDR1 SGDLS and CDR2 YYNGEE. The CDR3 DNA sequence: TGTGCCAGCAGCGTTTCACAGGGGACTGGAAACACCATATATTTT. Its protein product is CASSVSQGTGNTIYF.

The chain has TRBV20-1 and TRBJ1-5, with 7 bases lining up with TRBD1. Germline-derived CDR1 and CDR2 are DFQATT and SNEGSKA (reference sequence). The trim removed 3 bases at V and 2 bases at J, leaving 7 bases unmatched. The CDR3 sequence is 15 residues long. This chain's CDR3 is CSASRQGRGNQPQHF. The CDR3 DNA reads TGCAGTGCTAGTAGACAGGGAAGGGGCAATCAGCCCCAGCATTTT.

V usage is TRBV20-1 and J usage is TRBJ2-3; TRBD2 matches at 10 bases. V shed 3 bases, J shed 5 bases, and the junction held 8 bases outside the gene matches. Germline loops: CDR1 DFQATT, CDR2 SNEGSKA (reference sequence). The CDR3 covers 15 residues. As DNA, the CDR3 is TGCAGTGCTAGTCCGTCTAGCGGGAGCTTAGATACGCAGTATTTT. Amino acids: CSASPSSGSLDTQYF.

The chain couples TRBV2 to TRBJ2-5; weak D call: TRBD2 (5 bases). There are 12 residues in the CDR3. In germline, CDR1 is SNHLY, CDR2 FYNNEI. The germline V and J ends were trimmed by 6 bases and 4 bases, with 9 bases remaining between them. Written as DNA, the CDR3 is TGTGCCAGCAGCTGGGAGACAGAGACCCAGTACTTC. This sequence encodes CASSWETETQYF. Based on the CDR3 plus reference TRBV2 and TRBJ2-5, the full variable domain is EPEVTQTPSHQVTQMGQEVILRCVPISNHLYFYWYRQILGQKVEFLVSFYNNEISEKSEIFDDQFSVERPDGSNFTLKIRSTKLEDSAMYFCASSWETETQYFGPGTRLLVL.

This clone was picked up a small number of times. The V call is TRBV7-9, the J call TRBJ2-2; a weak D match, TRBD1 (8 bases). The CDR3 has 18 residues. V was cut by 1 base and J by 4 bases, with 19 bases left in between. The germline V gene encodes CDR1 SEHNR and CDR2 FQNEAQ (reference sequence). CDR3 coding DNA: TGTGCCAGCAGCTTAGGGACCGACAGGGGCGGGGGCACCGGGGAGCTGTTTTTT. Translating it yields CASSLGTDRGGGTGELFF.

The V gene is TRBV28, the J gene TRBJ1-2, with 10 bases that match TRBD1. The CDR3 is 15 residues long. Germline trimming cut 3 bases from V and 7 bases from J; bases unmatched to any gene: 8. Per the germline V gene, CDR1 is MDHEN and CDR2 is SYDVKM. CDR3 DNA sequence: TGTGCCAGCAGTTTGGGGGACAGGGGTTTGAGTGGCTACACCTTC. This encodes CASSLGDRGLSGYTF.

CDR3 region: CATTRTNNSPLHF. Here the CDR3 DNA reads TGTGCCACGACAAGGACAAATAATTCACCCCTCCACTTT. The chain employs TRBV6-5 and TRBJ1-6; perhaps TRBD1 as D (5 bases). Looked up from germline, CDR1 is MNHEY and CDR2 is SVGAGI. Trimming removed 10 bases at V and 5 bases at J, with 12 bases between. CDR3 length: 13 residues.

The chain links TRBV15 to TRBJ1-5; 8 positions agree with TRBD1. In germline, CDR1 is LNHNV, CDR2 YYDKDF (reference sequence). Trimming took 3 bases from V and 7 from J; bases not matched to a gene: 8. CDR3 size: 15 residues. The CDR3 here is CATSSDGQGGQPQHF. The DNA of the CDR3 is TGTGCCACCAGCAGCGATGGACAGGGCGGCCAGCCCCAGCATTTT.

This clone was counted only a few times. The rearrangement uses TRBV24-1 and TRBJ1-5; 11 bases agree with TRBD1. This CDR3 has 16 residues. Germline CDR1 is KGHDR and CDR2 is SFDVKD. The V segment lost 7 bases and the J segment 3 bases; nucleotides outside the gene matches: 7. The CDR3 nucleotides are TGTGCCACCAGCCCGACTGGACAGGGGGCCAATCAGCCCCAGCATTTT. Its protein product is CATSPTGQGANQPQHF.

The chain joins TRBV7-2 to TRBJ2-2; D may be TRBD1 (6 bases). The CDR3 runs to 15 residues. The germline V gene encodes CDR1 SGHTA and CDR2 FQGNSA. V lost 8 bases, J lost 1 base, and 14 bases lay in between. This chain's CDR3 is CASPRGTQNTGELFF. CDR3 nucleotides: TGTGCCAGCCCAAGGGGGACACAGAACACCGGGGAGCTGTTTTTT.

The chain carries TRBV10-3 and TRBJ2-3; possibly TRBD2 for D (5 bases). The CDR3 is made up of 17 amino acids. V shed 0 bases and J shed 4 bases, with 17 bases lying between them. Germline values: CDR1 ENHRY, CDR2 SYGVKD. The CDR3, as DNA: TGTGCCATCAGTGAGTCGGGGTTGGTGGGAGTGGCAGATACGCAGTATTTT. Translation gives CAISESGLVGVADTQYF.

J is TRBJ2-7 and V is TRBV6-5; 9 nucleotides match TRBD2. CDR1 is MNHEY, CDR2 SVGAGI, per germline. V shed 7 bases and J 0 bases; nucleotides not matched to a gene: 7. The CDR3 sequence is 15 residues long. The CDR3 spells CASNRIAGASYEQYV. The CDR3 DNA sequence: TGTGCCAGCAACCGTATAGCGGGGGCCTCCTACGAGCAGTACGTC.

The rearrangement joins TRBV5-1 to TRBJ2-7; D possibly corresponds to TRBD2 (6 bases). Trimming pared 3 bases from V and 7 bases from J, leaving 17 bases between. CDR3 size: 14 residues. CDR1 is SGHRS, CDR2 YFSETQ, per germline. The CDR3 loop reads CASSSGTGRGEQYV. In DNA, the CDR3 is TGCGCCAGCAGCTCAGGGACCGGGAGAGGGGAGCAGTACGTC.

This clone was seen a handful of times. The rearrangement links TRBV7-9 to TRBJ1-2, with a possible D match to TRBD1 (5 bases). Germline loops: CDR1 SEHNR, CDR2 FQNEAQ (reference sequence). The CDR3 contains 13 residues. Trimming cost V 5 bases and J 0 bases, with 7 bases left between them. In DNA, the CDR3 is TGTGCCAGCAGCCGACAGTCTAACTATGGCTACACCTTC. The encoded protein is CASSRQSNYGYTF.

V and J are TRBV9 and TRBJ1-4; D gene unclear. Germline CDR1 SGDLS, CDR2 YYNGEE. V lost 2 bases and J lost 5, with 10 bases in between. This CDR3 region has 14 residues. DNA of the CDR3: TGTGCCAGCAGCGTGGCGGGAGGGAATGAAAAACTGTTTTTT. This translates into CASSVAGGNEKLFF.